One and the same sample provided the 9 T cell receptor beta chains below, sequenced in a study of Graves' ophthalmopathy and Graves' hyperthyroidism. Beta-chain TCR CDR3 regions were amplified from RNA transcripts. HTBI primers were employed in first-round RT-PCR, then a second-round multiplex PCR followed. TCRdb called the multiplex PCR reads again in MiXCR, with one record for every CDR3 protein. The sample lists a few hundred thousand distinct CDR3 sequences, approximately 18% occurring once. The sequenced sample consisted of peripheral blood. Receptor source: an adult woman with stable Graves' hyperthyroidism.

This clonotype has at least ten counts. The V and J genes are TRBV12-3 or TRBV12-4 and TRBJ2-2; D is uncertain. The CDR3 loop spans 14 amino acids. The V end lost 7 bases, the J end lost 1 base, and 10 bases lay between the germline ends. The CDR3 protein is CASTNTENTGELFF. In DNA, the CDR3 is TGTGCCAGCACTAATACAGAGAACACCGGGGAGCTGTTTTTT.

This clonotype was seen at least ten times. The chain is built from TRBV12-3 or TRBV12-4 and TRBJ1-6; no reliable D call. The V gene lost 2 bases and the J gene lost 8 bases, with 10 bases spanning the gap. CDR3 length: 14 residues. CDR3 DNA: TGTGCCAGCAGTTTAAACAGCGCAGATTCACCCCTCCACTTT. Translated: CASSLNSADSPLHF.

In this sample, this clonotype turned up many times. V usage is TRBV7-8 and J usage is TRBJ2-2; perhaps TRBD2 as D (5 bases). This CDR3 has 15 amino acids. Trimming removed 5 bases from V and 1 base from J, with 11 bases in between. The germline gives CDR1 SGHVS, CDR2 FQNEAQ. CDR3 sequence (DNA): TGTGCCAGCAGCATGGCTGCGGGGAACACCGGGGAGCTGTTTTTT. This translates into CASSMAAGNTGELFF. The full variable domain, in which reference TRBV7-8 and TRBJ2-2 provide the parts outside the CDR3, is GAGVSQSPRYKVAKRGQDVALRCDPISGHVSLFWYQQALGQGPEFLTYFQNEAQLDKSGLPSDRFFAERPEGSVSTLKIQRTQQEDSAVYLCASSMAAGNTGELFFGEGSRLTVL.

At least ten counts were recorded for this clonotype. CDR3 bases: TGTGCCAGCAGTTTGGCAAGTTTTGGGACCTACGAGCAGTACTTC. This codes for CASSLASFGTYEQYF. The chain couples TRBV28 to TRBJ2-7; D is unclear. Between the trimmed V and J ends, which lost 3 bases and 2 bases, there was a span of 14 bases. The CDR3 runs to 15 residues. Germline CDR1 and CDR2: MDHEN and SYDVKM. Full variable domain (remainder filled in from reference TRBV28 and TRBJ2-7): DVKVTQSSRYLVKRTGEKVFLECVQDMDHENMFWYRQDPGLGLRLIYFSYDVKMKEKGDIPEGYSVSREKKERFSLILESASTNQTSMYLCASSLASFGTYEQYFGPGTRLTVT.

This clonotype was counted many times. Here the CDR3 reads CASSLYRPLSGRGGELFF. The CDR3 bases are TGTGCCAGCAGTTTATATAGACCCCTCAGCGGGAGGGGCGGGGAGCTGTTTTTT. This chain links TRBV27 with TRBJ2-2, with 10 bases matching TRBD2. The V segment lost 1 base and the J segment 7 bases; nucleotides outside the gene matches: 12. Germline lookup yields CDR1 MNHEY and CDR2 SMNVEV (reference sequence). CDR3 length: 18 amino acids.

The chain links TRBV27 to TRBJ2-7; no clear D. This CDR3 is 12 amino acids long. Germline V CDR1 and CDR2: MNHEY, SMNVEV (reference sequence). Between the trimmed V and J ends, which lost 7 bases and 0 bases, there was a span of 7 bases. The CDR3 nucleotides read TGTGCCAGCACGGATCGCTCCTACGAGCAGTACTTC. Encoded protein: CASTDRSYEQYF.

This clonotype was observed at least ten times. The gene calls are TRBV27 and TRBJ2-5, with D unresolved. The CDR3 covers 14 residues. Trimming removed 5 bases at V and 5 bases at J, with 15 bases between. The germline gives CDR1 MNHEY, CDR2 SMNVEV (reference sequence). The CDR3 nucleotides read TGTGCCAGCAGTCAATTTGGCGCGGTGGAGACCCAGTACTTC. Amino acid sequence: CASSQFGAVETQYF.

This clonotype showed up many times. V usage is TRBV7-9 and J usage is TRBJ2-7; tentatively, D is TRBD1 (6 bases). CDR3 length: 15 amino acids. Between the trimmed V and J ends, which lost 1 base and 2 bases, there was a span of 12 bases. CDR1 SEHNR and CDR2 FQNEAQ come from the germline V gene (reference sequence). This CDR3 is CASSLEQGMAYEQYF. The CDR3 nucleotides are TGTGCCAGCAGCTTAGAACAGGGAATGGCCTACGAGCAGTACTTC.

This clonotype has just a few counts. This may be a read error, as it is one base from a much larger clone. The genes are TRBV20-1 and TRBJ1-1, with 9 bases fitting TRBD1. From germline, CDR1 is DFQATT and CDR2 SNEGSKA (reference sequence). CDR3 size: 13 residues. This chain's CDR3 is CSAQGQGPTEACF. The CDR3 DNA sequence: TGCAGTGCTCAAGGACAGGGGCCAACTGAAGCTTGCTTT.